This TCR beta chain comes out of a study of response to subunit inactivated influenza vaccine. TCRdb redid the calling of the RT-PCR reads with MiXCR, one entry per CDR3 protein. Of some 480,000 distinct CDR3 sequences in the sample, about 10% were seen once. This clonotype was detected only a few times. Its antigen is not identified. Germline CDR1 reads MDHEN; CDR2 reads SYDVKM. This CDR3 is 15 amino acids long. Trimming stripped 1 base from V and 6 bases from J, with 13 bases between. Study-wide results and limits: After each seasonal influenza vaccination, few new T cells are recruited, the authors suggested.

The input for sequencing was PBMCs from blood, taken about 40 days after vaccination. The sequence was obtained from a man aged 45-65 years who received an inactivated influenza vaccine. This chain connects TRBV28 to TRBJ2-1; D gene uncertain. The CDR3 region is CASSLFGLTSNEQFF. Written as DNA, the CDR3 is TGTGCCAGCAGTTTATTTGGGTTAACTTCCAATGAGCAGTTCTTC.